These 27 T cell receptor beta chains were all obtained from the same sample, sequenced in a study of cytomegalovirus exposure and HLA in healthy donors. Some clones are missing from TCRdb's copy, which holds only in-frame ones; the method was immunoSEQ multiplex PCR. The sample holds fewer than 250,000 clones, roughly 84% seen once. Sample: PBMCs. The receptors here all came from a woman between 18 and 29 years old in good health and CMV-seropositive.

This chain links TRBV6-5 with TRBJ2-7, with TRBD2 identical over 8 bases. The ends lost 4 bases at V and 1 base at J; junction bases unmatched: 9. CDR1 and CDR2 (germline): MNHEY, SVGAGI. This CDR3 has 16 amino acids. DNA of the CDR3: TGTGCCAGCAGTTTTACCGGGACTAGGAAATCCTACGAGCAGTACTTC. It specifies CASSFTGTRKSYEQYF.

The genes are TRBV4-1 and TRBJ1-2; no clear D gene. The germline CDR1 and CDR2 sequences are MGHRA and YSYEKL. This CDR3 spans 13 amino acids. V was shortened by 1 base and J by 8 bases, with 11 bases between the two germline ends. The CDR3 nucleotides are TGCGCCAGCAGCCAAGTGGCAGTTGCCGGCTACACCTTC. Encoded protein: CASSQVAVAGYTF.

The genes are TRBV6-5 and TRBJ2-3; the match to TRBD2 covers 7 bases. This CDR3 contains 13 residues. Germline values: CDR1 MNHEY, CDR2 SVGAGI. Trimming at V came to 7 bases and at J to 5 bases, leaving 6 bases not matched to a gene. The CDR3 loop reads CASKGLSVDTQYF. Written as DNA, the CDR3 is TGTGCCAGCAAGGGACTATCAGTAGATACGCAGTATTTT.

V and J are TRBV7-2 and TRBJ2-1; 12 bases match TRBD2. The CDR3 consists of 15 residues. The junction had 1 base not matched to a gene; V was cut back by 3 bases and J by 4 bases. CDR1 is SGHTA and CDR2 is FQGNSA in the germline V gene. This CDR3 reads CASSFGLAGYNEQFF. The CDR3 DNA reads as TGTGCCAGCAGCTTCGGACTAGCGGGATACAATGAGCAGTTCTTC.

The J gene is TRBJ2-1, the V gene TRBV18; D call uncertain. The CDR3 totals 11 residues. The germline V gene encodes CDR1 KGHSH and CDR2 LQKENI. With 3 bases removed from V and 9 bases from J, the gap between germline ends came to 6 bases. Here the CDR3 DNA reads TGTGCCAGCTCACCTCCCGGTGAGCAGTTCTTC. Translated: CASSPPGEQFF. Full variable domain (rest looked up from reference TRBV18 and TRBJ2-1): NAGVMQNPRHLVRRRGQEARLRCSPMKGHSHVYWYRQLPEEGLKFMVYLQKENIIDESGMPKERFSAEFPKEGPSILRIQQVVRGDSAAYFCASSPPGEQFFGPGTRLTVL.

The CDR3 sequence: CASSKLTSFSYEQYF. The CDR3 DNA is TGTGCCAGCAGCAAGCTGACTAGCTTCTCCTACGAGCAGTACTTC. V is TRBV7-6 and J is TRBJ2-7, with 7 bases matching TRBD2. CDR3 length: 15 residues. Per the germline V gene, CDR1 is SGHVS and CDR2 is FNYEAQ. Unmatched junction bases numbered 7, after V lost 5 bases and J lost 0 bases.

The chain couples TRBV2 to TRBJ2-2; 9 nucleotides align to TRBD2. Per the germline V gene, CDR1 is SNHLY and CDR2 is FYNNEI. This CDR3 has 15 residues. The V and J ends lost 7 bases and 7 bases, in that order; junction bases with no gene match: 10. CDR3 bases: TGTGCCAGCATACTAGCGGGCGGGGTGAGCGGGGAGCTGTTTTTT. Its translation: CASILAGGVSGELFF. Full variable domain (remainder filled in from reference TRBV2 and TRBJ2-2): EPEVTQTPSHQVTQMGQEVILRCVPISNHLYFYWYRQILGQKVEFLVSFYNNEISEKSEIFDDQFSVERPDGSNFTLKIRSTKLEDSAMYFCASILAGGVSGELFFGEGSRLTVL.

The gene calls are TRBV14 and TRBJ1-1, with D uncertain. V was pared by 0 bases and J by 5 bases, with 10 bases between. Looked up from germline, CDR1 is SGHDN and CDR2 is FVKESK. The CDR3 has 14 residues. The CDR3 here is CASSQDPGGTEAFF. CDR3 DNA: TGTGCCAGCAGCCAAGACCCGGGTGGTACTGAAGCTTTCTTT.

V is TRBV7-6 and J is TRBJ2-3; possible D gene TRBD1, 5 bases. Per the germline V gene, CDR1 is SGHVS and CDR2 is FNYEAQ. Trimming pared 6 bases from V and 4 bases from J, leaving 14 bases between. This CDR3 is built from 14 residues. CDR3 residues: CASRLGARADTQYF. CDR3 sequence (DNA): TGTGCCAGCAGGCTTGGGGCAAGGGCAGATACGCAGTATTTT.

V and J are TRBV5-1 and TRBJ2-1, with 7 bases aligning to TRBD1. The CDR3 spans 16 residues. Germline V gene data show CDR1 as SGHRS and CDR2 as YFSETQ. V trimming: 4 bases; J trimming: 7 bases; junction bases outside the gene matches: 14. The CDR3 reads CASSGPTGFLTNEQFF. CDR3 in DNA: TGCGCCAGCAGCGGACCGACAGGGTTTCTAACAAATGAGCAGTTCTTC.

The V call is TRBV7-9, the J call TRBJ2-1, with a possible D match to TRBD2 (6 bases). V lost 4 bases to trimming and J lost 6 bases, with 13 bases between them. CDR3 length equals 14 residues. Germline-derived CDR1 and CDR2 are SEHNR and FQNEAQ (reference sequence). The CDR3 DNA follows: TGTGCCAGCAGCTCTAGCGCTACCCCCAATGAGCAGTTCTTC. Encoded protein: CASSSSATPNEQFF.

V is TRBV9 and J is TRBJ2-1, with 9 bases identical to TRBD2. CDR1 and CDR2 (germline): SGDLS, YYNGEE. This CDR3 region has 16 residues. V was clipped by 0 bases and J by 7 bases; unmatched bases: 8. The CDR3: CASSVGGGRALNEQFF. CDR3 bases: TGTGCCAGCAGCGTAGGGGGCGGGAGGGCGCTGAATGAGCAGTTCTTC.

The CDR3 region is CASSDPGTGSRPQHF. The DNA for the CDR3 is TGTGCCAGTAGTGACCCCGGGACAGGGAGCCGGCCCCAGCATTTT. V gene TRBV19 combines with J gene TRBJ1-5, with 9 bases that match TRBD1. The length of the CDR3 is 15 residues. Germline trimming cut 5 bases from V and 9 bases from J; bases unmatched to any gene: 11. Germline loops: CDR1 LNHDA, CDR2 SQIVND (reference sequence). The full variable domain, completed using reference TRBV19 and TRBJ1-5, is DGGITQSPKYLFRKEGQNVTLSCEQNLNHDAMYWYRQDPGQGLRLIYYSQIVNDFQKGDIAEGYSVSREKKESFPLTVTSAQKNPTAFYLCASSDPGTGSRPQHFGDGTRLSIL.

V is TRBV5-6 and J is TRBJ1-4; no firm D call. This CDR3 has 13 amino acids. Germline values: CDR1 SGHDT, CDR2 YYEEEE. The V end was cut by 0 bases, the J end by 13 bases, with 13 bases between. The CDR3 DNA follows: TGTGCCAGCAGCTTGGCCGGAGGGTTTGGACTGTTTTTT. Translated, it gives CASSLAGGFGLFF.

The CDR3 bases are TGTGCCAGCAGTTTGGACAACCTCCTCTCCTACGAGCAGTACTTC. Translation gives CASSLDNLLSYEQYF. The gene calls are TRBV27 and TRBJ2-7; D is perhaps TRBD1 (5 bases). Deletions cut 3 bases from V and 0 bases from J, with 12 bases between. This CDR3 region has 15 residues. The V gene's germline CDR1 is MNHEY and CDR2 SMNVEV (reference sequence).

The rearrangement uses TRBV29-1 and TRBJ1-2, with 11 bases lining up with TRBD1. J gave up 7 bases and V 7 bases, and 8 bases lay outside the gene matches. Looked up from germline, CDR1 is SQVTM and CDR2 is ANQGSEA. This CDR3 spans 13 amino acids. CDR3 DNA: TGCAGCGGCTCCGGGACAGGGGGTGTTGGCTACACCTTC. Translation gives CSGSGTGGVGYTF.

The chain joins TRBV5-1 to TRBJ1-2, with 10 nucleotides matching TRBD1. The CDR3 spans 16 residues. Trimming took 3 bases from V and 5 from J; bases not matched to a gene: 10. Germline CDR1 reads SGHRS; CDR2 reads YFSETQ. CDR3 sequence reads: CASSSTWGQGMYGYTF. CDR3 sequence (DNA): TGCGCCAGCAGCTCCACATGGGGACAGGGGATGTATGGCTACACCTTC.

This sequence joins TRBV27 and TRBJ1-1, with D unresolved. The V and J ends lost 3 bases and 0 bases respectively, with 8 bases between them. CDR1 and CDR2 from the germline V gene are MNHEY and SMNVEV (reference sequence). The CDR3 sequence is 14 residues long. Written as DNA, the CDR3 is TGTGCCAGCAGTTTGCAGATCATGAACACTGAAGCTTTCTTT. It encodes CASSLQIMNTEAFF.

The chain couples TRBV6-5 to TRBJ1-2, with TRBD1 as a possible D gene (6 bases). The germline V and J ends were trimmed by 6 bases and 2 bases, with 10 bases remaining between them. The germline V gene has CDR1 MNHEY and CDR2 SVGAGI. The CDR3 extends over 13 amino acids. The DNA for the CDR3 is TGTGCCAGCAGCACAGGGATCAACTATGGCTACACCTTC. Protein: CASSTGINYGYTF.

The chain couples TRBV25-1 to TRBJ2-1; 7 nucleotides agree with TRBD1. Germline V gene sequence: CDR1 MGHDK, CDR2 SYGVNS. The CDR3 extends over 14 amino acids. Trimming took 6 bases from V and 0 from J; bases not matched to a gene: 2. The CDR3 region has the DNA TGTGCCAGCAGACAGGGGAACTCCTACAATGAGCAGTTCTTC. Translated: CASRQGNSYNEQFF.

The chain joins TRBV4-2 to TRBJ2-7; TRBD2 agrees at 11 bases. Unmatched junction bases numbered 4, after V lost 4 bases and J lost 2 bases. The CDR3 spans 15 residues. Germline V gives CDR1 LGHNA, CDR2 YNFKEQ. CDR3: CASSRGLAGAYEQYF. CDR3 sequence (DNA): TGTGCCAGCAGCCGAGGACTAGCGGGCGCCTACGAGCAGTACTTC.

The chain combines TRBV5-1 with TRBJ2-1; 7 bases are shared with TRBD1. The CDR3 runs to 15 residues. The germline CDR1 and CDR2 sequences are SGHRS and YFSETQ. Trimming removed 3 bases from V and 0 bases from J; junction bases left unmatched: 3. CDR3 DNA sequence: TGCGCCAGCAGCTCGGGACAGACCTCCTACAATGAGCAGTTCTTC. Translating it yields CASSSGQTSYNEQFF.

CDR3 coding DNA: TGTGCCAGCAGTTTAATCGCAGGGGGCGTATCCCACACTGAAGCTTTCTTT. Translated: CASSLIAGGVSHTEAFF. The rearrangement links TRBV27 to TRBJ1-1; 8 nucleotides match TRBD1. This CDR3 region has 17 residues. Germline values: CDR1 MNHEY, CDR2 SMNVEV (reference sequence). The V segment lost 2 bases and the J segment 3 bases; nucleotides outside the gene matches: 11.

In DNA form, the CDR3 reads TGCGCCAGCAGCTTCTCCGGGGCCTACAATGAGCAGTTCTTC. Protein sequence: CASSFSGAYNEQFF. The genes are TRBV5-1 and TRBJ2-1; TRBD2 might be the D (5 bases). The CDR3 is 14 amino acids. The ends were cut back, 2 bases at V and 2 bases at J, with 8 bases in the middle. Germline CDR1 and CDR2: SGHRS and YFSETQ. Looking up the rest from reference TRBV5-1 and TRBJ2-1 gives the full variable domain: KAGVTQTPRYLIKTRGQQVTLSCSPISGHRSVSWYQQTPGQGLQFLFEYFSETQRNKGNFPGRFSGRQFSNSRSEMNVSTLELGDSALYLCASSFSGAYNEQFFGPGTRLTVL.

The chain employs TRBV7-8 and TRBJ2-7; 8 nucleotides align to TRBD2. V lost 5 bases and J lost 1; bases outside the gene matches: 10. Germline loops: CDR1 SGHVS, CDR2 FQNEAQ. This CDR3 region has 16 residues. This CDR3 reads CASSTFRTSSSYEQYF. CDR3 bases: TGTGCCAGCAGCACATTCCGGACTAGCTCTTCCTACGAGCAGTACTTC.

This clone was recorded only once. This sequence joins TRBV28 and TRBJ2-1; 7 nucleotides match TRBD1. The ends lost 5 bases at V and 13 bases at J; junction bases unmatched: 8. This CDR3 has 12 residues. The germline CDR1 and CDR2 sequences are MDHEN and SYDVKM. The CDR3 here is CASSRSWTGQFF. CDR3 nucleotides: TGTGCCAGCAGTAGAAGTTGGACAGGTCAGTTCTTC.

Only one count was recorded for this clone. The chain has TRBV28 and TRBJ2-7, with TRBD1 identical over 7 bases. The germline CDR1 and CDR2 sequences are MDHEN and SYDVKM. The CDR3 has 13 amino acids. The ends lost 3 bases at V and 5 bases at J; junction bases unmatched: 4. Written as DNA, the CDR3 is TGTGCCAGCAGTTTTGGCCAGGGGGACGAGCAGTACTTC. The encoded protein is CASSFGQGDEQYF.